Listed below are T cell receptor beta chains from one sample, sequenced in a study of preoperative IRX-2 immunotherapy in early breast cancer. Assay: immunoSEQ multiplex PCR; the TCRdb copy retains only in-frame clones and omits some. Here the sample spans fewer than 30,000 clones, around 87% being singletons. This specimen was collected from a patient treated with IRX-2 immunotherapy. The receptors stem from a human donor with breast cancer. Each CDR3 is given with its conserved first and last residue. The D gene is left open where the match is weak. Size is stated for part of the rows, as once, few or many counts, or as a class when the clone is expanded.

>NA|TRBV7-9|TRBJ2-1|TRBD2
TGTGCCAGCGCGGGGGTGTACAATGAGCAGTTCTTC
CASAGVYNEQFF
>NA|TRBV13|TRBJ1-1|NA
TGTGCCAGCAGCTTAGGGACAGAGCTTAACACTGAAGCTTTCTTT
CASSLGTELNTEAFF
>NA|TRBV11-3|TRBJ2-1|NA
TGTGCCAGCATGAGGAACTATCCCGGCAATGAGCAGTTCTTC
CASMRNYPGNEQFF
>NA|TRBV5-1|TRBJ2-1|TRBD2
TGCGCCAGCAGCTATACTTTAGCGGGAGTCCAAGTTGAGCAGTTCTTC
CASSYTLAGVQVEQFF
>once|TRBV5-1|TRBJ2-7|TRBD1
TGCGCCAGCCGACAGGGGGCGAGCTCCTACGAGCAGTACTTC
CASRQGASSYEQYF
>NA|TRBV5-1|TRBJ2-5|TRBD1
TGCGCCAGCAGCACAGGGGAGACACGAAAAGAGACCCAGTACTTC
CASSTGETRKETQYF
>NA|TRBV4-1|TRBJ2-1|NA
TGCGCCAGCAGCCAAGATCTAAAGGGGGGCTCCTACAATGAGCAGTTCTTC
CASSQDLKGGSYNEQFF
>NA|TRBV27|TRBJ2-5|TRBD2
TGTGCCAGCAGTTTAAAGGGACTAGCGGAGATCCAAGAGACCCAGTACTTC
CASSLKGLAEIQETQYF
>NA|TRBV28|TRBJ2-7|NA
TGTGCCAGCAGTTTATACGAGCAGTACTTC
CASSLYEQYF
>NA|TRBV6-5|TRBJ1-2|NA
TGTGCCAGCAGTTACCAACAGGATCCCAGCTATGGCTACACCTTC
CASSYQQDPSYGYTF
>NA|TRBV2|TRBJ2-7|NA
TGTGCCAGCAGACTGGACATTTCCTACGAGCAGTACTTC
CASRLDISYEQYF
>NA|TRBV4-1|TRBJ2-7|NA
TGCGCCAGCAGAACCGGGGTCTGGTACGAGCAGTACTTC
CASRTGVWYEQYF
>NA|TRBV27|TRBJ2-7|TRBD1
TGTGCCAGCAGTTTATTCGGACAGGGGGCAAGGGAGCAGTACTTC
CASSLFGQGAREQYF
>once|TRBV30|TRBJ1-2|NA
TGTGCCTGGAATCTGGGTAGGGGAATCTATGGCTACACCTTC
CAWNLGRGIYGYTF
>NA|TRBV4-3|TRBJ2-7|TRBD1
TGCGCCAGCAGCCAATCAGGGACAGGGGCCTACGAGCAGTACTTC
CASSQSGTGAYEQYF
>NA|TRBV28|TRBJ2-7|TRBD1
TGTGCCAGCAGTTTGGGACAGGGACAGCGATATGAGTACTTC
CASSLGQGQRYEYF
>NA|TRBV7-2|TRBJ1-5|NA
TGTGCCAGCAGCTTTAACTACAGGGCGGGCAATCAGCCCCAGCATTTT
CASSFNYRAGNQPQHF
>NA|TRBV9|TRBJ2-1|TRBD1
TGTGCCAGCAGCGTAGGGGGGACAGGGAATGAGCAGTTCTTC
CASSVGGTGNEQFF
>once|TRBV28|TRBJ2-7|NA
TGTGCCAGCAGTTCGTCTCCTCAGGGTTTCGGCTACGAGCAGTACTTC
CASSSSPQGFGYEQYF
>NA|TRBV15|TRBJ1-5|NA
TGTGCCACCAGCAGAGATCAGAGTTGGAGCAATCAGCCCCAGCATTTT
CATSRDQSWSNQPQHF
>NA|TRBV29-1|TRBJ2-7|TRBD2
TGCAGCGCCTGTTGGGGAGCGGGAGGATACGAGCAGTACTTC
CSACWGAGGYEQYF
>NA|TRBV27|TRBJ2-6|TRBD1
TGTGCCAGCAAACCGGGACAGAGGGCTGGGGCCAACGTCCTGACTTTC
CASKPGQRAGANVLTF
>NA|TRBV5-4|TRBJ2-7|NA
TGTGCCAGCAAGTTTGGTACAGCTACCTACGAGCAGTACTTC
CASKFGTATYEQYF
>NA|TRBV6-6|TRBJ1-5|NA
TGTGCCAGCAGCCCGGTAAGGATGGGACAGCCCCAGCATTTT
CASSPVRMGQPQHF
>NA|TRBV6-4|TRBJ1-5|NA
TGTGCCAGCAGTGTCGCGGGGTGGACAGTCAATCAGCCCCAGCATTTT
CASSVAGWTVNQPQHF
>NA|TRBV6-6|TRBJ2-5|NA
TGTGCCAGCAGTTACTCCTTCAGGGGTTCAGAGACCCAGTACTTC
CASSYSFRGSETQYF
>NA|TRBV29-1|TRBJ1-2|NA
TGCAGCGTTGAGCTAGACGGAAGTGATGGCTACACCTTC
CSVELDGSDGYTF
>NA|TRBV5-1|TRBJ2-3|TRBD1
TGCGCCAGCAGCTGGAGACAGGGGGCGCTGGCAGATACGCAGTATTTT
CASSWRQGALADTQYF
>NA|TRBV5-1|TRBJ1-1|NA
TGCGCCAGCAGCTCGCAGGGAATGGACACTGAAGCTTTCTTT
CASSSQGMDTEAFF
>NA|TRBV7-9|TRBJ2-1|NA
TGTGCCAGCAGGATAACCGGGGTCCATGAGCAGTTCTTC
CASRITGVHEQFF
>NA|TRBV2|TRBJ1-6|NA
TGTGCCAGCAGTGAACAGGGGCTGAATTCACCCCTCCACTTT
CASSEQGLNSPLHF
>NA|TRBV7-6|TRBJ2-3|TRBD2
TGTGCCAGCAGCTTATCTAGCGGGGGCACAGATACGCAGTATTTT
CASSLSSGGTDTQYF
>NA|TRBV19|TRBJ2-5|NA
TGTGCCAGCTCAAGCGGGGAGACCCAGTACTTC
CASSSGETQYF
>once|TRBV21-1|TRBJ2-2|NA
TGTGCCAGCAGCAGTGGCGGGGGAGGGACCGGGGAGCTGTTTTTT
CASSSGGGGTGELFF
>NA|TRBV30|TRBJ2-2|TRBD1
TGTGCCTGGAGGTTACAGGGGGCCACCGGGGAGCTGTTTTTT
CAWRLQGATGELFF
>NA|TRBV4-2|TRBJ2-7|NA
TGTGCCAGCAGCCAAGAAAGGGGGAGCTACGAGCAGTACTTC
CASSQERGSYEQYF
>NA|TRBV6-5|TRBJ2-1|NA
TGTGCCAGCAGCGCTCGGAGTGAGCAGTTCTTC
CASSARSEQFF
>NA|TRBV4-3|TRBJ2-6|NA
TGCGCCAGCAGCCAAGATCGTGGTCTGGGGGCCAACGTCCTGACTTTC
CASSQDRGLGANVLTF
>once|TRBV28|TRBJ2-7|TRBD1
TGTGCCAGCAGTCCCAGACAGGGGGCCTTCACCTACGAGCAGTACTTC
CASSPRQGAFTYEQYF
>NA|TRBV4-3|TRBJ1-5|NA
TGCGCCAGCAGCCAAGGAGAGGGGCAGCCCCAGCATTTT
CASSQGEGQPQHF
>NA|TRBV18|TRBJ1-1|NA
TGTGCCAGCTCACCGAACACTGAAGCTTTCTTT
CASSPNTEAFF
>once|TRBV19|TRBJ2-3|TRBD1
TGTGCCAGTAGCAGTGGACAGGGACGAAGCACAGATACGCAGTATTTT
CASSSGQGRSTDTQYF
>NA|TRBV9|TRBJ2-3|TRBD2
TGTGCCAGCAGCGTACAGGGACTAGCGGGGCCAGATACGCAGTATTTT
CASSVQGLAGPDTQYF
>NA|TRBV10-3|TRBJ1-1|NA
TGTGCCATCAGTAAGGGGAACACTGAAGCTTTCTTT
CAISKGNTEAFF
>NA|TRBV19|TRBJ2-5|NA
TGTGCCAGTAGTCGGCCAGGGGCGAGGGAGACCCAGTACTTC
CASSRPGARETQYF
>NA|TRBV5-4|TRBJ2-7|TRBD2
TGTGCCAGCAGCTTGGTTGGCGGGGGATCCTACGAGCAGTACTTC
CASSLVGGGSYEQYF
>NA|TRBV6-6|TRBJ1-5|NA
TGTGCCAGCAGTTACCCTTTGGGGACCCATCAGCCCCAGCATTTT
CASSYPLGTHQPQHF
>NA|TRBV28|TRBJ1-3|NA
TGTGCCAGCAGTTTCGAGGGGTCCATATATTTT
CASSFEGSIYF